This T cell receptor (beta chain) was sequenced for a study of identical twins. This clonotype was detected many times. Its target is unknown. cDNA molecules carried unique molecular identifiers, and template switching added a universal primer site. TCRdb re-analysed the 5' RACE reads in MiXCR, keeping a single row per CDR3 protein. The top ten clones hold around 8.1% of a sample with 140,000 to 150,000 distinct CDR3 sequences, roughly 3.3% of them seen once. Healthy Caucasians supplied all donations. Study outcomes and limitations: An excess of low generation probability was shown by twin-shared out-of-frame alpha sequences.

The V end was cut by 2 bases, the J end by 6 bases, with 17 bases between. CDR1 is SGHTA and CDR2 is FQGNSA in the germline V gene. This CDR3 has 15 amino acids. The rearrangement joins TRBV7-2 to TRBJ2-7; maybe TRBD2 (6 bases). This clonotype was sampled from a man between 18 and 35 years old in good health. Sequencing was carried out using memory T cells sorted from blood. Written as DNA, the CDR3 is TGTGCCAGCAGCTTAATGTCGGGAGTTGCGCGCGAGCAGTACTTC. This codes for CASSLMSGVAREQYF.